This T cell receptor beta chain was captured by sequencing in a study of CD8 T cells in ankylosing spondylitis. Study results and limitations: Disease-linked clones reportedly concentrated significantly in matched ankylosing spondylitis synovial fluid.

One entry per CDR3 protein results from TCRdb running MiXCR on the 5' RACE reads. Of about 240,000 distinct CDR3 sequences listed, roughly 8.6% are singletons. Germline CDR1 MNHEY, CDR2 SVGEGT. The CDR3 is 15 residues long. Trimming pared 4 bases from V and 1 base from J, leaving 13 bases between. Concerning this clonotype: Its antigen is as yet unknown.

This receptor was obtained from a male donor with ankylosing spondylitis or in good health (not recorded which). Material for sequencing was blood, either unsorted or a sorted T cell fraction (not recorded which). The V and J genes are TRBV6-2 or TRBV6-3 and TRBJ1-1; D gene unclear. CDR3 in DNA: TGTGCCAGCAGTTTTTACATGTTCCAGAACACTGAAGCTTTCTTT. Its translation is CASSFYMFQNTEAFF.